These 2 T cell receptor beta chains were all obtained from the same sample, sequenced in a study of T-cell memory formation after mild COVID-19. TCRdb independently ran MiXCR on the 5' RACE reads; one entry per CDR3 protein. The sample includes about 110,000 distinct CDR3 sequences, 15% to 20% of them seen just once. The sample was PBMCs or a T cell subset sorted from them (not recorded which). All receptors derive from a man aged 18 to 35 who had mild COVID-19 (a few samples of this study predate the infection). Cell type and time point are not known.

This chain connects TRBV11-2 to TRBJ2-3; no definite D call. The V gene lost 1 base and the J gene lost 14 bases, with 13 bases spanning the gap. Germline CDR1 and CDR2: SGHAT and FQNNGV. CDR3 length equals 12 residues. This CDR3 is CASSLAGQVGYF. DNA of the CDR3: TGTGCCAGCAGCTTAGCCGGGCAAGTGGGGTATTTT.

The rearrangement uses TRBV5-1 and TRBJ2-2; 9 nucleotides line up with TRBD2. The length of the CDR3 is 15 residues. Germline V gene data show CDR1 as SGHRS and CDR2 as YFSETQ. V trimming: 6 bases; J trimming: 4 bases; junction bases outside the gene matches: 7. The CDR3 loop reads CASTSSGVGTGELFF. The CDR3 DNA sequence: TGCGCCAGCACGTCTAGCGGGGTGGGCACCGGGGAGCTGTTTTTT.